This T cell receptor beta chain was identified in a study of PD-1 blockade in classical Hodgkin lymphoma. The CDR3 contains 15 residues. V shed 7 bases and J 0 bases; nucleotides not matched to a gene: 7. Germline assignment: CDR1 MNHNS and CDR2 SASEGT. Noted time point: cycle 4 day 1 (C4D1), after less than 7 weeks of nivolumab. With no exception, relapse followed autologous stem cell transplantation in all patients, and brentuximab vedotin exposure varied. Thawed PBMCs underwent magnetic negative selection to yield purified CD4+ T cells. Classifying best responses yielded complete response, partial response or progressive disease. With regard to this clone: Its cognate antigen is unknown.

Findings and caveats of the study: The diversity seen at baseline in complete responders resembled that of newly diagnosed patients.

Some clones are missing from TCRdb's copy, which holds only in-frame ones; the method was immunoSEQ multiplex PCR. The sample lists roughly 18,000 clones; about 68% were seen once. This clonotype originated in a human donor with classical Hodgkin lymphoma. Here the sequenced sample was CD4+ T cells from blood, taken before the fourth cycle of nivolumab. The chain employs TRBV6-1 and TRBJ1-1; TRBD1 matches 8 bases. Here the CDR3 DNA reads TGTGCCAGCACCTCCCTGGGACAGGTGAACACTGAAGCTTTCTTT. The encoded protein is CASTSLGQVNTEAFF.